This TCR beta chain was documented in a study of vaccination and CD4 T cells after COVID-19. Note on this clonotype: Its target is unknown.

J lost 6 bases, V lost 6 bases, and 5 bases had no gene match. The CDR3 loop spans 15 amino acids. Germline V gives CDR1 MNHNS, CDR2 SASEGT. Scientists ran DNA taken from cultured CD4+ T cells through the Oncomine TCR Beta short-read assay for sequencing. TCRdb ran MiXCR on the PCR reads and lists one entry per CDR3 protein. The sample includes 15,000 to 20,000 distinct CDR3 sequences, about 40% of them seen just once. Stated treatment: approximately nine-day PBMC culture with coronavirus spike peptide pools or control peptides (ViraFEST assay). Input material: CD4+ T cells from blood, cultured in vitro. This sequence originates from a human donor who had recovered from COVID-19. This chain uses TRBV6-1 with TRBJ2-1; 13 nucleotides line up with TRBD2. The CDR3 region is CASRPGLAGANEQFF. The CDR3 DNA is TGTGCCAGCAGACCAGGACTAGCGGGAGCCAATGAGCAGTTCTTC.